Sequencing of this T cell receptor (beta chain) was carried out in a study of T cells in Graves' hyperthyroidism and ophthalmopathy. RNA transcripts provided the source from which TCR beta CDR3 regions were amplified. The TCR CDR3 first-round RT-PCR relied on the HTBI primer set. TCRdb re-called the multiplex PCR reads with MiXCR, one entry per CDR3 protein. The sample consists of about 350,000 distinct CDR3 sequences, about 15% of them appearing once. This sequence originates from a woman aged 30 to 39 with Graves' hyperthyroidism. Sample: blood.

CDR3 sequence: CASSGGTGGNTEAFF. The CDR3 DNA sequence: TGTGCCAGCAGTGGTGGAACGGGGGGGAACACTGAAGCTTTCTTT. The genes are TRBV2 and TRBJ1-1, with D possibly matching TRBD1 (5 bases). The CDR3 loop spans 15 amino acids. Trimming took off 4 bases at V and 1 base at J, with 13 bases between the two ends. CDR1 SNHLY and CDR2 FYNNEI come from the germline V gene.